The 17 T cell receptor beta chains given below trace back to one sample, sequenced in a study of human T cells and chemical hapten exposure. The time point here: patch test 3, about 24 weeks after DPC sensitization. As for treatment: therapeutic diphenylcyclopropenone sensitization with weekly scalp DPC. In TCRdb, the RACE reads were re-called with MiXCR into one record per CDR3 protein. The table shows about 160,000 distinct CDR3 sequences, with around a quarter occurring only once. Sample: whole blood, taken in connection with sensitization to the hapten diphenylcyclopropenone (DPC). These receptors all stem from a woman aged 18-35 years with alopecia areata. Some clones in this sample may be carry-over from other donors' samples.

This chain joins TRBV7-2 and TRBJ1-2; tentatively, D is TRBD1 (6 bases). Germline V lookup: CDR1 SGHTA, CDR2 FQGNSA. V was pared by 5 bases and J by 3 bases, with 13 bases between. The CDR3 runs 14 residues. The CDR3 coding sequence is TGTGCCAGCAGCCCTTACAGGGAGGACTATGGCTACACCTTC. It is translated as CASSPYREDYGYTF. Together with reference TRBV7-2 and TRBJ1-2, the CDR3 gives the full variable domain: GAGVSQSPSNKVTEKGKDVELRCDPISGHTALYWYRQSLGQGLEFLIYFQGNSAPDKSGLPSDRFSAERTGGSVSTLTIQRTQQEDSAVYLCASSPYREDYGYTFGSGTRLTVV.

The chain carries TRBV7-9 and TRBJ2-1; 8 nucleotides line up with TRBD2. V lost 5 bases, J lost 0 bases, and 18 bases stayed unmatched. The CDR3 runs to 20 residues. In germline, CDR1 is SEHNR, CDR2 FQNEAQ (reference sequence). The DNA for the CDR3 is TGTGCCAGCAGCGAGAGTGGGTGGACGGGAAGCGGGAGCTCCTACAATGAGCAGTTCTTC. The encoded protein is CASSESGWTGSGSSYNEQFF.

This chain joins TRBV29-1 and TRBJ2-1; either TRBD1 or TRBD2 may fit D (6 bases each). There are 13 residues in the CDR3. In germline, CDR1 is SQVTM, CDR2 ANQGSEA. V was trimmed by 7 bases and J by 9 bases, leaving 19 bases between them. CDR3 sequence (DNA): TGCAGCGCGGGGGACATGGAATTTTTTGAGCAGTTCTTC. Protein: CSAGDMEFFEQFF.

This clonotype was picked up many times. The chain combines TRBV11-2 with TRBJ2-3; D ambiguous. The V and J ends lost 3 bases and 8 bases respectively, with 9 bases between them. CDR1 and CDR2 from the germline V gene are SGHAT and FQNNGV. The CDR3 is 12 amino acids. The CDR3 nucleotides read TGTGCCAGCAGCTTGGGTGGTGTTACGCAGTATTTT. As protein: CASSLGGVTQYF.

This rearrangement joins TRBV5-1 to TRBJ2-5; the D gene is possibly TRBD2 (5 bases). The V gene lost 5 bases and the J gene lost 4 bases, with 12 bases spanning the gap. Germline assignment: CDR1 SGHRS and CDR2 YFSETQ. This CDR3 has 13 amino acids. Here the CDR3 reads CASRPGGPETQYF. The CDR3 region has the DNA TGCGCCAGCAGGCCCGGAGGTCCAGAGACCCAGTACTTC.

This chain connects TRBV2 to TRBJ1-3, with 7 bases aligning to TRBD1. V was pared by 4 bases and J by 3 bases, with 3 bases of the junction left unmatched. The germline CDR1 and CDR2 sequences are SNHLY and FYNNEI. The CDR3 covers 14 residues. CDR3 amino acids: CASSVDRSGNTIYF. The CDR3, as DNA: TGTGCCAGCAGTGTGGACAGGAGTGGAAACACCATATATTTT.

The V and J genes are TRBV29-1 and TRBJ1-1; D is unclear. The CDR3 has 10 residues. CDR1 is SQVTM and CDR2 is ANQGSEA in the germline V gene. Trimming removed 7 bases at V and 4 bases at J, with 7 bases between. CDR3 sequence reads: CSAKVTEAFF. Written as DNA, the CDR3 is TGCAGCGCCAAAGTCACTGAAGCTTTCTTT.

The J gene is TRBJ2-3, the V gene TRBV5-1; D perhaps matches TRBD1 (6 bases). The CDR3 is 15 amino acids. V gave up 4 bases and J gave up 0 bases, with 12 bases separating them. Germline assignment: CDR1 SGHRS and CDR2 YFSETQ. CDR3 coding DNA: TGCGCCAGCAGCACGACAGGACATAGCACAGATACGCAGTATTTT. This sequence encodes CASSTTGHSTDTQYF.

This clonotype was seen a few times. The CDR3 DNA follows: TGCGCCAGCAGCTCAGGGTTGGATCAGCCCCAGCATTTT. Translated, it gives CASSSGLDQPQHF. The gene calls are TRBV5-1 and TRBJ1-5; TRBD1 might be the D (5 bases). The germline V gene encodes CDR1 SGHRS and CDR2 YFSETQ. The germline V and J ends were trimmed by 3 bases and 5 bases, with 9 bases remaining between them. The CDR3 has 13 residues.

This clonotype was picked up a small number of times. V and J are TRBV7-9 and TRBJ2-2; weak D call: TRBD2 (5 bases). Trimming shortened V by 6 bases and J by 1 base, and 12 bases separated the two germline ends. The CDR3 contains 15 residues. Germline-derived CDR1 and CDR2 are SEHNR and FQNEAQ (reference sequence). The CDR3 DNA follows: TGTGCCAGCAGTTCACCGGGAAAGAACACCGGGGAGCTGTTTTTT. It yields the protein CASSSPGKNTGELFF.

The chain carries TRBV25-1 and TRBJ2-3; D is unclear. This CDR3 region has 12 residues. The germline gives CDR1 MGHDK, CDR2 SYGVNS. Trimming took off 3 bases at V and 2 bases at J, with 3 bases between the two ends. The CDR3 nucleotides are TGTGCCAGCAGTGACCTCACAGATACGCAGTATTTT. This sequence encodes CASSDLTDTQYF.

This clonotype was seen a few times. The CDR3: CASWGLAGRYEQYF. CDR3 sequence (DNA): TGTGCCAGCTGGGGACTAGCGGGACGGTACGAGCAGTACTTC. The gene calls are TRBV2 and TRBJ2-7; 13 bases are a match to TRBD2. The V and J ends lost 8 bases and 4 bases, in that order; junction bases with no gene match: 5. Germline CDR1 is SNHLY and CDR2 is FYNNEI. This CDR3 is built from 14 residues.

The chain joins TRBV11-2 to TRBJ2-7; 8 bases align to TRBD2. CDR1 is SGHAT and CDR2 is FQNNGV in the germline V gene. With V trimmed by 1 base and J by 7 bases, 18 bases remained unmatched. CDR3 size: 18 residues. CDR3 residues: CASSLGPASGLLAWEQYF. The CDR3 DNA is TGTGCCAGCAGCTTAGGGCCGGCTAGCGGGCTTCTTGCTTGGGAGCAGTACTTC.

This clonotype was picked up a small number of times. V and J are TRBV6-5 and TRBJ2-5; D is undetermined. The germline V and J ends were trimmed by 0 bases and 5 bases, with 10 bases remaining between them. The CDR3 loop spans 14 amino acids. CDR1 is MNHEY, CDR2 SVGAGI, per germline. CDR3 residues: CASSYSFTPETQYF. Here the CDR3 DNA reads TGTGCCAGCAGTTACTCATTTACCCCGGAGACCCAGTACTTC.

This clonotype was seen ten or more times. The genes are TRBV29-1 and TRBJ1-2, with unresolved D. The CDR3 loop spans 13 amino acids. V dropped 2 bases and J dropped 7 bases, with 14 bases sitting between them. The germline CDR1 and CDR2 sequences are SQVTM and ANQGSEA. The CDR3 sequence: CSVEPRARSGYTF. Here the CDR3 DNA reads TGCAGCGTTGAACCCCGAGCCCGGTCTGGCTACACCTTC.

This clonotype was seen a handful of times. This chain joins TRBV4-2 and TRBJ1-1; no clear D gene. Trimming removed 2 bases at V and 1 base at J, with 8 bases between. CDR1 and CDR2 from the germline V gene are LGHNA and YNFKEQ. The CDR3 totals 14 residues. The chain's CDR3 is CASSQPTGNTEAFF. The CDR3 DNA sequence: TGTGCCAGCAGCCAACCCACGGGGAACACTGAAGCTTTCTTT.

This clonotype turned up a few times. The chain carries TRBV12-5 and TRBJ1-1; D gene uncertain. CDR3 length: 12 residues. The germline V gene encodes CDR1 LGHNT and CDR2 FRNRAP. V was pared by 2 bases and J by 7 bases, with 8 bases between. The DNA for the CDR3 is TGTGCTAGTGGTTTGAGTGTGGGTGAAGCTTTCTTT. This gives the protein CASGLSVGEAFF.